This is a list of T cell receptor beta chains from one sample in a study of blood T cells in healthy people across ages. Using its own MiXCR run on the 5' RACE reads, TCRdb lists one record per CDR3 protein. The table includes about 1.4 million distinct CDR3 sequences, roughly 64% detected once. The sample was blood. These receptors originate from a man aged 18 to 30 in good health. The CDR3 runs from the conserved cysteine through the conserved F or W. A D gene is named only where the DNA matches it firmly. Only some rows state a clone size, as once, few, many or a class for expanded clones.

D gene: TRBD2
V gene: TRBV12-3/TRBV12-4
J gene: TRBJ2-1
clone size: NA
CDR3 DNA: TGTGCCAGCAGTCGGGCCCAGAGCGGGGGGGCCGATGAGCAGTTCTTC
CDR3 protein: CASSRAQSGGADEQFF

D gene: NA
V gene: TRBV27
J gene: TRBJ1-6
clone size: NA
CDR3 DNA: TGTGCCAGCAGTTACTGGGGCAGCACCTATAATTCACCCCTCCACTTT
CDR3 protein: CASSYWGSTYNSPLHF

D gene: TRBD1
V gene: TRBV6-5
J gene: TRBJ2-1
clone size: NA
CDR3 DNA: TGTGCCAGCAGCCAATGGACAGGGGGGAGCAATGAGCAGTTCTTC
CDR3 protein: CASSQWTGGSNEQFF

D gene: TRBD2
V gene: TRBV10-3
J gene: TRBJ2-1
clone size: NA
CDR3 DNA: TGTGCCATCAGTCCACTAGCGGGAGCCGGGGATGAGCAGTTCTTC
CDR3 protein: CAISPLAGAGDEQFF

D gene: NA
V gene: TRBV6-5
J gene: TRBJ1-1
clone size: NA
CDR3 DNA: TGTGCCAGCCACTCCGGGACATACGGAGAAGCTTTCTTT
CDR3 protein: CASHSGTYGEAFF

D gene: TRBD1
V gene: TRBV12-3/TRBV12-4
J gene: TRBJ2-5
clone size: NA
CDR3 DNA: TGTGCCAGCAGTTTGCGGACAGGGGGCTCCGATGAGCAGTACTTC
CDR3 protein: CASSLRTGGSDEQYF

D gene: TRBD1
V gene: TRBV10-3
J gene: TRBJ1-2
clone size: NA
CDR3 DNA: TGTGCCATCAGCAAGGGACAGGGTCTTCGAGACTATGGCTACACCTTC
CDR3 protein: CAISKGQGLRDYGYTF

D gene: NA
V gene: TRBV3-1
J gene: TRBJ2-4
clone size: NA
CDR3 DNA: TGTGCCAGCAGCCAAGACGGGGGTATGGGAGCCAAAAACATTCAGTACTTC
CDR3 protein: CASSQDGGMGAKNIQYF

D gene: TRBD2
V gene: TRBV27
J gene: TRBJ2-7
clone size: NA
CDR3 DNA: TGTGCCAGCAGACCTTGGGGGACTAGCGGTACCTACGAGCAGTACTTC
CDR3 protein: CASRPWGTSGTYEQYF

D gene: NA
V gene: TRBV7-6
J gene: TRBJ2-7
clone size: NA
CDR3 DNA: TGTGCCAGCCAGCCGGGGATCATAACCTACGAGCAGTACTTC
CDR3 protein: CASQPGIITYEQYF

D gene: TRBD2
V gene: TRBV7-9
J gene: TRBJ2-3
clone size: NA
CDR3 DNA: TGTGCCAGCAGCTTAGTAGTCACTAGCGGGGGCAGGGATACGCAGTATTTT
CDR3 protein: CASSLVVTSGGRDTQYF

D gene: TRBD2
V gene: TRBV4-1
J gene: TRBJ2-1
clone size: NA
CDR3 DNA: TGCGCCAGCAGCCGAGTTAGACTAGCGGGAGCCAATGAGCAGTTCTTC
CDR3 protein: CASSRVRLAGANEQFF

D gene: TRBD2
V gene: TRBV7-8
J gene: TRBJ2-7
clone size: NA
CDR3 DNA: TGTGCCAGCAGCGTAGAGGCGGGGGACGAGCAGTACTTC
CDR3 protein: CASSVEAGDEQYF

D gene: NA
V gene: TRBV6-1
J gene: TRBJ2-7
clone size: NA
CDR3 DNA: TGTGCCAGCAGTGAGGAGCCAGGTTCGCCCTACGAGCAGTACTTC
CDR3 protein: CASSEEPGSPYEQYF

D gene: NA
V gene: TRBV6-4
J gene: TRBJ2-5
clone size: NA
CDR3 DNA: TGTGCCAGCAGTTCGGGACCAGGGAAGACCCAGTACTTC
CDR3 protein: CASSSGPGKTQYF

D gene: NA
V gene: TRBV3-1
J gene: TRBJ2-5
clone size: NA
CDR3 DNA: TGTGCCAGCACCCAAGGGGTGGGATACAGATTAGAGACCCAGTACTTC
CDR3 protein: CASTQGVGYRLETQYF

D gene: NA
V gene: TRBV15
J gene: TRBJ1-4
clone size: NA
CDR3 DNA: TGTGCCACCGCTACAGGGTATAATGAAAAACTGTTTTTT
CDR3 protein: CATATGYNEKLFF

D gene: NA
V gene: TRBV4-1
J gene: TRBJ2-5
clone size: NA
CDR3 DNA: TGCGCCAGCAGCCAAAGGTCTCGAGAGACCCAGTACTTC
CDR3 protein: CASSQRSRETQYF

D gene: NA
V gene: TRBV10-2
J gene: TRBJ2-7
clone size: NA
CDR3 DNA: TGCGCCAGCAGAAGGACAGGTGGGAGGGTCTACGAGCAGTACTTC
CDR3 protein: CASRRTGGRVYEQYF

D gene: TRBD2
V gene: TRBV29-1
J gene: TRBJ2-1
clone size: NA
CDR3 DNA: TGCAGCGTAATGATAGCGGGGGGGCCAGATGAGCAGTTCTTC
CDR3 protein: CSVMIAGGPDEQFF

D gene: NA
V gene: TRBV29-1
J gene: TRBJ2-4
clone size: few
CDR3 DNA: TGCAGCGTTAGGGGGGTCTGCATTCAGTACTTC
CDR3 protein: CSVRGVCIQYF

D gene: NA
V gene: TRBV5-1
J gene: TRBJ2-1
clone size: NA
CDR3 DNA: TGCGCCAGCAGCTTGGAAGGGAGAGCCCTCGATGAGCAGTTCTTC
CDR3 protein: CASSLEGRALDEQFF

D gene: TRBD2
V gene: TRBV11-1
J gene: TRBJ2-2
clone size: NA
CDR3 DNA: TGTGCCAGCAGCCCCCCCCTACGAACTAGCGGGGGGGCCGGGTGTGGCACCGGGGAGCTGTTTTTT
CDR3 protein: CASSPPLRTSGGAGCGTGELFF

D gene: NA
V gene: TRBV20-1
J gene: TRBJ2-7
clone size: NA
CDR3 DNA: TGCAGTGCTAGCGAATTAGGGCTCCTAGCCTACGAGCAGTACTTC
CDR3 protein: CSASELGLLAYEQYF

D gene: NA
V gene: TRBV5-1
J gene: TRBJ2-3
clone size: NA
CDR3 DNA: TGCGCCAGCAGCAGCGAGGGCCCCTCTAACACAGATACGCAGTATTTT
CDR3 protein: CASSSEGPSNTDTQYF

D gene: TRBD1
V gene: TRBV24-1
J gene: TRBJ2-5
clone size: NA
CDR3 DNA: TGTGCCACCAGTGGAGGGGGGACAGGGGGAGAGACCCAGTACTTC
CDR3 protein: CATSGGGTGGETQYF

D gene: NA
V gene: TRBV6-5
J gene: TRBJ1-2
clone size: few
CDR3 DNA: TGTGCCAGCAGTTACTCTAAGATTTATGGCTACACCTTC
CDR3 protein: CASSYSKIYGYTF

D gene: NA
V gene: TRBV12-3/TRBV12-4
J gene: TRBJ2-7
clone size: NA
CDR3 DNA: TGTGCCAGCAGCCGTGACCGGTTACTCGAGCAGTACTTC
CDR3 protein: CASSRDRLLEQYF

D gene: NA
V gene: TRBV12-3/TRBV12-4
J gene: TRBJ2-7
clone size: NA
CDR3 DNA: TGTGCCAGCAGTAAACAAGGGAGCTATAGCTCCTACGAGCAGTACTTC
CDR3 protein: CASSKQGSYSSYEQYF

D gene: NA
V gene: TRBV4-3
J gene: TRBJ2-7
clone size: NA
CDR3 DNA: TGCGCCAGCAGCCATAACGACAGGCCAGCGGCCCAGTACTTC
CDR3 protein: CASSHNDRPAAQYF

D gene: NA
V gene: TRBV4-1
J gene: TRBJ2-1
clone size: few
CDR3 DNA: TGCGCCAGCAGCCAAGGCATCGGGGTGGGAGATGAGCAGTTCTTC
CDR3 protein: CASSQGIGVGDEQFF

D gene: NA
V gene: TRBV12-3/TRBV12-4
J gene: TRBJ2-1
clone size: NA
CDR3 DNA: TGTGCCAGCAGTCCAGACTCCACTATAAATGAGCAGTTCTTC
CDR3 protein: CASSPDSTINEQFF

D gene: NA
V gene: TRBV20-1
J gene: TRBJ2-7
clone size: few
CDR3 DNA: TGCAGTGCTAGAGTTTGGTCGGGGTCCTACGAGCAGTACTTC
CDR3 protein: CSARVWSGSYEQYF

D gene: NA
V gene: TRBV7-6
J gene: TRBJ2-1
clone size: NA
CDR3 DNA: TGTGCCAGCAGCGGGGTTGGCAGGGGATACAATGAGCAGTTCTTC
CDR3 protein: CASSGVGRGYNEQFF

D gene: NA
V gene: TRBV4-3
J gene: TRBJ2-1
clone size: NA
CDR3 DNA: TGCGCCAGCAGCCACCAATGGGACACTCAGAATGAGCAGTTCTTC
CDR3 protein: CASSHQWDTQNEQFF

D gene: TRBD1
V gene: TRBV12-3/TRBV12-4
J gene: TRBJ1-6
clone size: few
CDR3 DNA: TGTGCCAGCAGTTACGGACAGGGTTCACCCCTCCACTTT
CDR3 protein: CASSYGQGSPLHF

D gene: TRBD2
V gene: TRBV20-1
J gene: TRBJ2-4
clone size: NA
CDR3 DNA: TGCAGTGCCCTCCCACTAGCGGGAGGGACGGATGAGCAGTACTTC
CDR3 protein: CSALPLAGGTDEQYF